This TCR beta chain was recovered during a study of beta chain features in type 1 diabetes. This clone was seen a few times. Its target is unknown. Study results and limitations: Type 1 diabetes patients showed a moderate but significant shortening of TCRB CDR3s in all four CD4+ subsets.

In germline, CDR1 is GTSNPN, CDR2 SVGIG (reference sequence). The CDR3 has 15 residues. V shed 0 bases, J shed 3 bases, and the junction held 7 bases outside the gene matches. Every isolated RNA sample was fully reverse transcribed, so sequencing captured expressed TCRB transcripts. Here immunoSEQ multiplex PCR was the method, and the copy in TCRdb shows in-frame clones only, minus some. The sample lists 250,000 to 300,000 clones, 24% occurring once. Sort purity for all populations was recorded as exceeding 98%. The chain employs TRBV30 and TRBJ2-7; TRBD1 agrees at 8 bases. The TCR was taken from a woman aged 25 to 39 with type 1 diabetes. Material: naive CD4+ T cells from blood. The CDR3 DNA is TGTGCCTGGAGTGTAGGGACAGGCCTTTTCTACGAGCAGTACTTC. Protein sequence: CAWSVGTGLFYEQYF.